A single sample gave rise to the 11 T cell receptor beta chains below, sequenced in a study of blood T cell repertoires in COVID-19. Method: immunoSEQ multiplex PCR; TCRdb's copy keeps in-frame clones and lacks some. The sample contains roughly 230,000 clones, around 83% of which appear only once. The sequencing sample was made of peripheral blood. These receptors all stem from a woman aged 50 to 60 with acute or convalescent COVID-19.

The V call is TRBV5-5, the J call TRBJ1-4; a weak D match, TRBD1 (5 bases). The germline V and J ends were trimmed by 4 bases and 12 bases, with 13 bases remaining between them. CDR1 SGHKS and CDR2 YYEKEE come from the germline V gene (reference sequence). CDR3 length equals 12 residues. CDR3 in amino acids: CASSTGQGELFF. CDR3 in DNA: TGTGCCAGCAGCACCGGACAAGGGGAACTGTTTTTT. The entire variable domain, with the rest obtained from reference TRBV5-5 and TRBJ1-4, is as follows: DAGVTQSPTHLIKTRGQQVTLRCSPISGHKSVSWYQQVLGQGPQFIFQYYEKEERGRGNFPDRFSARQFPNYSSELNVNALLLGDSALYLCASSTGQGELFFGSGTQLSVL.

The chain couples TRBV6-1 to TRBJ1-2, with D possibly being TRBD1 (6 bases). CDR1 is MNHNS and CDR2 is SASEGT in the germline V gene. The CDR3 has 14 amino acids. V was shortened by 3 bases and J by 4 bases, with 12 bases between the two germline ends. The CDR3 protein is CASSDDRFSYGYTF. The CDR3, as DNA: TGTGCCAGCAGTGACGACAGGTTCAGCTATGGCTACACCTTC.

The chain links TRBV10-2 to TRBJ2-7, with 9 bases matching TRBD2. J gave up 2 bases and V 3 bases, and 14 bases lay outside the gene matches. This CDR3 has 18 residues. The germline V gene encodes CDR1 WSHSY and CDR2 SAAADI. The DNA of the CDR3 is TGCGCCAGCAGTGATAGGGGTGGACTAGCGAGGGGAACCTACGAGCAGTACTTC. As protein: CASSDRGGLARGTYEQYF.

The table lists this clone with a count of one. This chain joins TRBV20-1 and TRBJ1-1; unclear D gene. The V end lost 5 bases, the J end lost 7 bases, and 11 bases lay between the germline ends. This CDR3 is built from 11 residues. CDR1 is DFQATT and CDR2 is SNEGSKA in the germline V gene (reference sequence). This CDR3 is CSARADFEAFF. DNA of the CDR3: TGCAGTGCTCGTGCAGATTTTGAAGCTTTCTTT.

This chain links TRBV9 with TRBJ2-3, with D unclear. The CDR3 consists of 12 residues. CDR1 SGDLS and CDR2 YYNGEE come from the germline V gene. With 4 bases removed from V and 0 bases from J, the gap between germline ends came to 3 bases. DNA of the CDR3: TGTGCCAGCAGCCCAAGCACAGATACGCAGTATTTT. It specifies CASSPSTDTQYF. Combining the CDR3 with reference TRBV9 and TRBJ2-3 gives the whole variable domain DSGVTQTPKHLITATGQRVTLRCSPRSGDLSVYWYQQSLDQGLQFLIQYYNGEERAKGNILERFSAQQFPDLHSELNLSSLELGDSALYFCASSPSTDTQYFGPGTRLTVL.

The table lists this clone with a few counts. V and J are TRBV5-1 and TRBJ2-4, with no clear D. Germline V gene sequence: CDR1 SGHRS, CDR2 YFSETQ. This CDR3 region has 14 residues. V was clipped by 1 base and J by 1 base, with 6 bases between them. This CDR3 reads CASSLRDAKNIQYF. The DNA of the CDR3 is TGCGCCAGCAGCTTGCGAGATGCCAAAAACATTCAGTACTTC.

The chain links TRBV7-3 to TRBJ2-4; D ambiguous. Germline V gives CDR1 SGHTA, CDR2 FQGTGA. Trimming pared 11 bases from V and 1 base from J, leaving 9 bases between. The CDR3 length is 12 residues. CDR3 loop: CAGNGAKNIQYF. DNA for the CDR3: TGTGCCGGCAACGGGGCCAAAAACATTCAGTACTTC. Based on the CDR3 plus reference TRBV7-3 and TRBJ2-4, the full variable domain is GAGVSQTPSNKVTEKGKYVELRCDPISGHTALYWYRQSLGQGPEFLIYFQGTGAADDSGLPNDRFFAVRPEGSVSTLKIQRTERGDSAVYLCAGNGAKNIQYFGAGTRLSVL.

V usage is TRBV2 and J usage is TRBJ2-7; TRBD2 aligns across 7 bases. Germline V CDR1 and CDR2: SNHLY, FYNNEI. Losses at the gene ends were 6 bases for V and 6 bases for J; bases not matched to a gene: 8. The CDR3 runs 13 residues. The DNA of the CDR3 is TGTGCCAGCAGAAGGACTAGTATGAGCGAGCAGTACTTC. This gives the protein CASRRTSMSEQYF. The entire variable domain, with the rest obtained from reference TRBV2 and TRBJ2-7, is as follows: EPEVTQTPSHQVTQMGQEVILRCVPISNHLYFYWYRQILGQKVEFLVSFYNNEISEKSEIFDDQFSVERPDGSNFTLKIRSTKLEDSAMYFCASRRTSMSEQYFGPGTRLTVT.

DNA of the CDR3: TGTGCCAGCAGCCCCGCCCCCAGCTCCTACAATGAGCAGTTCTTC. Translating gives CASSPAPSSYNEQFF. The chain combines TRBV7-2 with TRBJ2-1, with unresolved D. V was shortened by 5 bases and J by 0 bases, with 11 bases between the two germline ends. This CDR3 has 15 residues. Looked up from germline, CDR1 is SGHTA and CDR2 is FQGNSA. The whole variable domain, filled in from reference TRBV7-2 and TRBJ2-1, reads GAGVSQSPSNKVTEKGKDVELRCDPISGHTALYWYRQSLGQGLEFLIYFQGNSAPDKSGLPSDRFSAERTGGSVSTLTIQRTQQEDSAVYLCASSPAPSSYNEQFFGPGTRLTVL.

The V gene is TRBV5-4, the J gene TRBJ2-5; possibly TRBD2 for D (5 bases). This CDR3 has 13 amino acids. CDR1 and CDR2 from the germline V gene are SGHNT and YYREEE (reference sequence). Trimming stripped 2 bases from V and 5 bases from J, with 10 bases between. CDR3 DNA sequence: TGTGCCAGCAGCTTCGGGGTTGGGGAGACCCAGTACTTC. It is translated as CASSFGVGETQYF.

This sequence joins TRBV7-2 and TRBJ2-6, with a tentative D call TRBD2 (6 bases). This CDR3 is 17 amino acids long. Trimming removed 0 bases at V and 0 bases at J, with 9 bases between. Germline V lookup: CDR1 SGHTA, CDR2 FQGNSA. This CDR3 reads CASSLAGGHSGANVLTF. CDR3 bases: TGTGCCAGCAGCTTAGCGGGGGGTCACTCTGGGGCCAACGTCCTGACTTTC.